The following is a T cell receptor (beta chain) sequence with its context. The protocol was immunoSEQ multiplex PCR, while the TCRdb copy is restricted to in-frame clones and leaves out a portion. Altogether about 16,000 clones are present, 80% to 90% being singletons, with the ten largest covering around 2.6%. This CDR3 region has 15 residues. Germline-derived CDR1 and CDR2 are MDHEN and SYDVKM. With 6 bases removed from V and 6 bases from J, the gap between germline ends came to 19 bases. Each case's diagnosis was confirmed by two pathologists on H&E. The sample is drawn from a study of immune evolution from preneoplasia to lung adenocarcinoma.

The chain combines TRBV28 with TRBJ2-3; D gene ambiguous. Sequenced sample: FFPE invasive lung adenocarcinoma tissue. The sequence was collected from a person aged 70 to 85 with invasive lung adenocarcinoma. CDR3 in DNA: TGTGCCAGCAGCCCGGTGGCCCAAGGATATGATACGCAGTATTTT. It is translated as CASSPVAQGYDTQYF.